This TCR beta chain originates from a study of blood T cells in healthy people across ages. Regarding the study as a whole: Considered underestimates were the diversity estimates obtained from one million T cells. Among long-lived donors, naive CD4+ cells were more numerous and diversity higher than in aged donors. Unknown CMV status may confound age-related changes in expanded clones.

The CDR3 spans 12 residues. Trimming shortened V by 3 bases and J by 3 bases, and 7 bases separated the two germline ends. CDR1 SGHRS and CDR2 YFSETQ come from the germline V gene. The table lists this clonotype with a few counts. Its antigen is not known. For the second PCR, which ran for about 7 to 11 cycles, a sample-barcoded 5' primer and a J-beta primer mix were used. In TCRdb, the 5' RACE reads were re-called with MiXCR into one record per CDR3 protein. Of about 680,000 distinct CDR3 sequences listed, approximately 49% were seen once; the top ten hold around a third. This sequence was found in a woman in her fifties or sixties in good health. The V gene is TRBV5-1, the J gene TRBJ2-7; D remains unclear. Sample: blood. In nucleotides, the CDR3 is TGCGCCAGCAGCTACGGCCGCTACGAGCAGTACTTC. Its protein product is CASSYGRYEQYF.